This is a list of T cell receptor beta chains from one sample in a study of blood T cell repertoires in COVID-19. The table came from immunoSEQ multiplex PCR; TCRdb's copy has only in-frame clones and leaves some out. The sample gives 120,000 or so clones, about 79% of which show up once; approximately 2.5% is in the top ten. The sequencing input was peripheral blood. The receptors were sampled from a man aged 65-85 years with acute or convalescent COVID-19. The CDR3 runs from the conserved cysteine through the conserved F or W. The D gene is left open where the match is weak. Clone size is not always given. Where it is, it says once, few, many or a class for expanded clones.

v_gene: TRBV7-9
abundance: -
j_gene: TRBJ2-3
d_gene: TRBD2
CDR3aa: CAARLAGGPDTQYF

v_gene: TRBV24-1
abundance: -
j_gene: TRBJ1-2
d_gene: -
CDR3aa: CATSDFAGYGYTF

v_gene: TRBV6-1
abundance: -
j_gene: TRBJ1-2
d_gene: -
CDR3aa: CASSEVDSNYGYTF

v_gene: TRBV3-1/TRBV3-2
abundance: few
j_gene: TRBJ1-4
d_gene: -
CDR3aa: CASSRAEKLFF

v_gene: TRBV27
abundance: -
j_gene: TRBJ2-7
d_gene: -
CDR3aa: CASSSRVGTNSYEQYF

v_gene: TRBV5-6
abundance: once
j_gene: TRBJ1-2
d_gene: -
CDR3aa: CASSPTIFPPHGYTF

v_gene: TRBV7-9
abundance: -
j_gene: TRBJ2-3
d_gene: TRBD2
CDR3aa: CASSSSLGGGWYF

v_gene: TRBV19
abundance: -
j_gene: TRBJ1-2
d_gene: TRBD1
CDR3aa: CASSPQGVFGGYTF

v_gene: TRBV5-1
abundance: -
j_gene: TRBJ2-3
d_gene: -
CDR3aa: CASSLGLAHTDTQYF

v_gene: TRBV4-2
abundance: -
j_gene: TRBJ1-5
d_gene: -
CDR3aa: CASSQDRGGDGNQPQHF

v_gene: TRBV4-1
abundance: -
j_gene: TRBJ2-7
d_gene: TRBD1
CDR3aa: CASSQVGTGPYEQYF

v_gene: TRBV7-9
abundance: -
j_gene: TRBJ2-7
d_gene: TRBD1
CDR3aa: CASSFAGTGYEQYF

v_gene: TRBV5-1
abundance: many
j_gene: TRBJ2-5
d_gene: TRBD1
CDR3aa: CASTTQGGQETQYF

v_gene: TRBV12-3/TRBV12-4
abundance: -
j_gene: TRBJ1-1
d_gene: -
CDR3aa: CASSLDSHTEAFF

v_gene: TRBV2
abundance: -
j_gene: TRBJ1-4
d_gene: TRBD1
CDR3aa: CASSWDREEKLFF

v_gene: TRBV3-1/TRBV3-2
abundance: -
j_gene: TRBJ1-2
d_gene: TRBD1
CDR3aa: CASSQENPCQGGSANYGYTF

v_gene: TRBV5-1
abundance: -
j_gene: TRBJ2-3
d_gene: TRBD1
CDR3aa: CASSLGGQGAGDTQYF

v_gene: TRBV4-1
abundance: once
j_gene: TRBJ2-7
d_gene: TRBD2
CDR3aa: CASSQDNGGTSYEQYF

v_gene: TRBV7-6
abundance: -
j_gene: TRBJ1-3
d_gene: -
CDR3aa: CASSSGSASGNTIYF

v_gene: TRBV19
abundance: -
j_gene: TRBJ1-2
d_gene: -
CDR3aa: CASTRSGSNYGYTF

v_gene: TRBV4-1
abundance: -
j_gene: TRBJ1-5
d_gene: TRBD1
CDR3aa: CASSQLQGTNQPQHF

v_gene: TRBV27
abundance: -
j_gene: TRBJ1-6
d_gene: TRBD1
CDR3aa: CASRAIQGARNSPLHF

v_gene: TRBV4-3
abundance: -
j_gene: TRBJ1-3
d_gene: -
CDR3aa: CASSQAGSGNTIYF

v_gene: TRBV7-2
abundance: few
j_gene: TRBJ2-7
d_gene: TRBD1
CDR3aa: CASSSGTGGHEQYF

v_gene: TRBV6-5
abundance: -
j_gene: TRBJ1-6
d_gene: TRBD1
CDR3aa: CASSKGQGRSPLHF

v_gene: TRBV4-2
abundance: -
j_gene: TRBJ1-2
d_gene: TRBD1
CDR3aa: CASSQQQGWEIYGYTF

v_gene: TRBV3-1/TRBV3-2
abundance: -
j_gene: TRBJ1-5
d_gene: -
CDR3aa: CASSPGQDQPQHF

v_gene: TRBV7-2
abundance: once
j_gene: TRBJ2-5
d_gene: TRBD2
CDR3aa: CASSLAAGGPETQYF